The 20 T cell receptor beta chains given below trace back to one sample, sequenced in a study of PD-1 blockade in classical Hodgkin lymphoma. This table comes from immunoSEQ multiplex PCR, and its TCRdb copy is limited to in-frame clones, with some not included. The sample has under 75,000 clones, 88% seen once. Each patient experienced a relapse that followed autologous stem cell transplantation, and brentuximab vedotin exposure varied. The sample consisted of peripheral blood mononuclear cells (PBMCs), taken before the second cycle of nivolumab. The receptor set was obtained from a human donor with classical Hodgkin lymphoma.

This clone was observed once. CDR3 nucleotide sequence: TGTGCCAGCAGCTTAAACAGGGTCCCGAGCTATGGCTACACCTTC. This encodes CASSLNRVPSYGYTF. The chain carries TRBV7-8 and TRBJ1-2, with D perhaps TRBD1 (6 bases). Trimming stripped 2 bases from V and 4 bases from J, with 14 bases between. This CDR3 comprises 15 residues. Germline V lookup: CDR1 SGHVS, CDR2 FQNEAQ.

The J gene is TRBJ2-5, the V gene TRBV6-5; possibly TRBD2 for D (5 bases). The germline V and J ends were trimmed by 6 bases and 3 bases, with 8 bases remaining between them. Germline V gene sequence: CDR1 MNHEY, CDR2 SVGAGI. The CDR3 is made up of 12 amino acids. The CDR3 here is CASRVGEETQYF. CDR3 DNA sequence: TGTGCCAGCAGGGTGGGAGAAGAGACCCAGTACTTC.

The chain recombines TRBV7-7 with TRBJ1-5; 7 bases fit TRBD1. J gave up 4 bases and V 4 bases, and 7 bases lay outside the gene matches. Looked up from germline, CDR1 is SSHAT and CDR2 is FNYEAQ (reference sequence). This CDR3 has 15 residues. The CDR3 sequence: CASSYLQGYNQPQHF. As DNA, the CDR3 is TGTGCCAGCAGCTACCTACAGGGGTATAATCAGCCCCAGCATTTT. The whole variable domain, filled in from reference TRBV7-7 and TRBJ1-5, reads GAGVSQSPRYKVTKRGQDVTLRCDPISSHATLYWYQQALGQGPEFLTYFNYEAQPDKSGLPSDRFSAERPEGSISTLTIQRTEQRDSAMYRCASSYLQGYNQPQHFGDGTRLSIL.

The CDR3 DNA is TGTGCCAGCAGCTTAGATAGGTGGGCCCAAAGAGGGTCACCCCTCCACTTT. This codes for CASSLDRWAQRGSPLHF. The chain recombines TRBV7-8 with TRBJ1-6; D gene ambiguous. Germline-derived CDR1 and CDR2 are SGHVS and FQNEAQ. V shed 1 base and J shed 10 bases, with 20 bases lying between them. CDR3 length: 17 residues.

This sequence joins TRBV9 and TRBJ2-1; possibly TRBD1 or TRBD2 for D (6 bases each). The V end lost 4 bases, the J end lost 6 bases, and 20 bases lay between the germline ends. Germline CDR1 is SGDLS and CDR2 is YYNGEE. This CDR3 spans 16 amino acids. The CDR3 nucleotides read TGTGCCAGCAGCAGAGGGCATGTTGAGGGGGGCAATGAGCAGTTCTTC. Translating gives CASSRGHVEGGNEQFF.

This clone has just one count. V is TRBV5-1 and J is TRBJ1-3, with 7 bases matching TRBD1. Germline CDR1 reads SGHRS; CDR2 reads YFSETQ. Trimming at V came to 4 bases and at J to 4 bases, leaving 5 bases not matched to a gene. The CDR3 spans 14 residues. The CDR3 protein is CASSDRDRGNTIYF. Here the CDR3 DNA reads TGCGCCAGCAGCGACCGGGACAGAGGAAACACCATATATTTT.

This CDR3 is CASSFVQAAYEQYF. The CDR3 coding sequence is TGCGCCAGCAGCTTTGTGCAGGCGGCATACGAGCAGTACTTC. The chain is built from TRBV5-1 and TRBJ2-7; no clear D. V lost 2 bases, J lost 4 bases, and 13 bases lay in between. The CDR3 has 14 amino acids. Germline V gene sequence: CDR1 SGHRS, CDR2 YFSETQ.

DNA of the CDR3: TGTGCCTGGAGTTTGGGGACCTTGGGGACCCAGTACTTC. Translated: CAWSLGTLGTQYF. The chain couples TRBV30 to TRBJ2-5; D possibly matches TRBD1 or TRBD2 (5 bases each). The CDR3 has 13 residues. Trimming stripped 2 bases from V and 7 bases from J, with 14 bases between. Per the germline V gene, CDR1 is GTSNPN and CDR2 is SVGIG (reference sequence).

The genes are TRBV6-1 and TRBJ1-2; 7 bases line up with TRBD1. The CDR3 loop spans 16 amino acids. Germline loops: CDR1 MNHNS, CDR2 SASEGT. The ends lost 3 bases at V and 2 bases at J; junction bases unmatched: 9. The chain's CDR3 is CASSEGQPQTNYGYTF. Written as DNA, the CDR3 is TGTGCCAGCAGTGAGGGACAGCCTCAGACCAACTATGGCTACACCTTC.

V gene TRBV7-9 combines with J gene TRBJ2-5; D may be TRBD2 (5 bases). Looked up from germline, CDR1 is SEHNR and CDR2 is FQNEAQ (reference sequence). The CDR3 loop spans 14 amino acids. V was cut by 2 bases and J by 4 bases, with 11 bases left in between. CDR3 DNA sequence: TGTGCCAGCAGCTTATATCTGGCGGGAGAGACCCAGTACTTC. Encoded protein: CASSLYLAGETQYF.

The rearrangement joins TRBV6-5 to TRBJ2-7, with D hard to call. V was trimmed by 2 bases and J by 2 bases, leaving 7 bases between them. There are 13 residues in the CDR3. Germline CDR1 reads MNHEY; CDR2 reads SVGAGI. CDR3: CASSYSIAYEQYF. The DNA of the CDR3 is TGTGCCAGCAGTTACAGCATTGCCTACGAGCAGTACTTC.

The rearrangement joins TRBV7-8 to TRBJ2-7; 7 nucleotides align to TRBD1. This CDR3 is built from 14 residues. Germline loops: CDR1 SGHVS, CDR2 FQNEAQ. The V gene end was trimmed by 3 bases and the J gene end by 4 bases; junction bases not matched to a gene: 6. This CDR3 reads CASSFRDSLYEQYF. For the CDR3, the DNA is TGTGCCAGCAGCTTCCGGGACAGCCTTTACGAGCAGTACTTC.

J is TRBJ2-1 and V is TRBV30, with no clear D. Germline loops: CDR1 GTSNPN, CDR2 SVGIG (reference sequence). The V end lost 1 base, the J end lost 8 bases, and 3 bases lay between the germline ends. The CDR3 is 10 residues long. The CDR3 loop is CAWSAHEQFF. The CDR3 bases are TGTGCCTGGAGTGCCCATGAGCAGTTCTTC.

V is TRBV29-1 and J is TRBJ1-2; D perhaps matches TRBD1 (5 bases). The CDR3 covers 13 residues. CDR1 is SQVTM and CDR2 is ANQGSEA in the germline V gene. V gave up 4 bases and J gave up 4 bases, with 13 bases separating them. The CDR3 loop is CSVVGGGVYGYTF. CDR3 bases: TGCAGCGTTGTCGGCGGGGGTGTCTATGGCTACACCTTC. Drawing the rest from reference TRBV29-1 and TRBJ1-2, the complete variable domain is SAVISQKPSRDICQRGTSLTIQCQVDSQVTMMFWYRQQPGQSLTLIATANQGSEATYESGFVIDKFPISRPNLTFSTLTVSNMSPEDSSIYLCSVVGGGVYGYTFGSGTRLTVV.

This clone came up a few times. In DNA form, the CDR3 reads TGCGCCAGCAGGAGGGACAGCAATTCACCCCTCCACTTT. Translation gives CASRRDSNSPLHF. V usage is TRBV5-1 and J usage is TRBJ1-6; 7 bases are shared with TRBD1. The CDR3 is 13 amino acids. The germline gives CDR1 SGHRS, CDR2 YFSETQ. After removal of 5 bases from V and 7 bases from J, the junction contained 3 bases not matched to a gene.

The gene calls are TRBV7-8 and TRBJ1-6; tentatively, D is TRBD1 (6 bases). Trimming pared 2 bases from V and 0 bases from J, leaving 11 bases between. The germline gives CDR1 SGHVS, CDR2 FQNEAQ. The CDR3 is 17 amino acids. The CDR3 loop is CASSLRGRASYNSPLHF. In DNA form, the CDR3 reads TGTGCCAGCAGCTTAAGGGGGAGGGCCTCCTATAATTCACCCCTCCACTTT.

The chain combines TRBV6-5 with TRBJ2-2; TRBD1 might be the D (5 bases). CDR1 and CDR2 (germline): MNHEY, SVGAGI. V dropped 4 bases and J dropped 2 bases, with 8 bases sitting between them. This CDR3 is 14 amino acids long. The CDR3 coding sequence is TGTGCCAGCAGTTCAGGGTACAACACCGGGGAGCTGTTTTTT. Its translation is CASSSGYNTGELFF.

This clone was counted once. The chain has TRBV9 and TRBJ2-1; D is ambiguous. This CDR3 region has 15 residues. CDR1 SGDLS and CDR2 YYNGEE come from the germline V gene. The V gene lost 3 bases and the J gene lost 9 bases, with 19 bases spanning the gap. The CDR3 protein is CASSAYPTDAVEQFF. The DNA for the CDR3 is TGTGCCAGCAGCGCCTACCCCACGGATGCGGTTGAGCAGTTCTTC.

The chain has TRBV29-1 and TRBJ1-5, with no clear D. The V gene lost 3 bases and the J gene lost 2 bases, with 8 bases spanning the gap. Germline CDR1 and CDR2: SQVTM and ANQGSEA. The CDR3 has 13 amino acids. CDR3 sequence: CSVEHQGNQPQHF. The CDR3, as DNA: TGCAGCGTTGAGCACCAGGGCAATCAGCCCCAGCATTTT.

In this sample, this clone turned up once. The chain couples TRBV20-1 to TRBJ1-2; D gene ambiguous. Germline loops: CDR1 DFQATT, CDR2 SNEGSKA (reference sequence). The CDR3 loop spans 10 amino acids. Trimming removed 6 bases at V and 3 bases at J, with 5 bases between. The CDR3 spells CSAGDYGYTF. DNA of the CDR3: TGCAGTGCCGGGGACTATGGCTACACCTTC.